Below are 9 T cell receptor beta chains sequenced from a single sample in a study of blood T cell repertoires in COVID-19 (dated by TCRdb to about 2020). The library was made by the immunoSEQ multiplex PCR assay. In TCRdb, the immuneACCESS table is reduced to in-frame sequences with V and J assigned. These tables do not hold every clone; where another copy was compared, an unresolved V gene accounts for under half, and the others remain unexplained. This sample gives around 110,000 clones in total; 60% to 85% of them show up just once. The ten most abundant clones make up about 4.3% of the sample. Sequencing used peripheral blood. These receptors were obtained from a man in his sixties or seventies with acute or convalescent COVID-19.

V and J are TRBV2 and TRBJ1-1; 9 bases agree with TRBD1. CDR3 length: 20 amino acids. Germline CDR1 reads SNHLY; CDR2 reads FYNNEI. The J segment lost 0 bases and the V segment lost 6 bases, leaving 20 bases of the junction unmatched. This CDR3 reads CASSVSGTGPSGGVNTEAFF. Here the CDR3 DNA reads TGTGCCAGCAGCGTATCCGGGACAGGGCCCTCGGGGGGGGTGAACACTGAAGCTTTCTTT.

This clone was seen only once. The J gene is TRBJ2-1, the V gene TRBV10-1, with TRBD2 as a possible D gene (7 bases). Germline V CDR1 and CDR2: WNHNN, SYGVQD (reference sequence). Trimming removed 3 bases at V and 2 bases at J, with 20 bases between. CDR3 size: 18 residues. CDR3 sequence reads: CASSDRKPGGLTYNEQFF. The CDR3 DNA reads TGCGCCAGCAGTGATCGTAAGCCGGGGGGCCTAACCTACAATGAGCAGTTCTTC.

The CDR3 bases are TGCAGCGTAAGGACACTAGCCCTGAATGCCGGGGAGCTGTTTTTT. Residues: CSVRTLALNAGELFF. The gene calls are TRBV29-1 and TRBJ2-2; D perhaps matches TRBD2 (6 bases). CDR1 SQVTM and CDR2 ANQGSEA come from the germline V gene. The CDR3 has 15 residues. V gave up 6 bases and J gave up 6 bases, with 20 bases separating them.

This rearrangement joins TRBV5-1 to TRBJ2-7, with 7 positions matching TRBD1. CDR3 length: 16 residues. Germline CDR1 is SGHRS and CDR2 is YFSETQ. J lost 2 bases, V lost 0 bases, and 8 bases had no gene match. The chain's CDR3 is CASSLGRQGPTYEQYF. The CDR3 nucleotides are TGCGCCAGCAGCTTGGGTAGACAGGGCCCAACCTACGAGCAGTACTTC.

The chain joins TRBV7-8 to TRBJ1-6; 7 bases line up with TRBD1. This CDR3 contains 15 residues. Germline lookup yields CDR1 SGHVS and CDR2 FQNEAQ. V was pared by 3 bases and J by 7 bases, with 6 bases of the junction left unmatched. CDR3 bases: TGTGCCAGCAGCTTGCGACAGGGTGGGAATTCACCCCTCCACTTT. It specifies CASSLRQGGNSPLHF.

This clone has just one count. The CDR3 region has the DNA TGTGCCAGCTCACCACCGGCAGGGGGCATTGAGCAGTACTTC. Translated: CASSPPAGGIEQYF. The chain links TRBV18 to TRBJ2-7; 8 nucleotides line up with TRBD1. CDR3 size: 14 residues. CDR1 and CDR2 from the germline V gene are KGHSH and LQKENI. The ends lost 0 bases at V and 7 bases at J; junction bases unmatched: 5.

Comments on this clone: At one of its ends the junction is not consistent with the germline gene, which may arise from a read error. The chain joins TRBV7-7 to TRBJ2-1; 10 nucleotides match TRBD2. The CDR3 covers 15 residues. In germline, CDR1 is SSHAT, CDR2 FNYEAQ (reference sequence). CDR3 amino acids: CASSLSGGATNEQFF. The DNA of the CDR3 is TGTGCTAGCAGTTTAAGCGGGGGGGCCACCAATGAGCAGTTCTTC.

The gene calls are TRBV19 and TRBJ2-1; possibly TRBD2 for D (7 bases). The length of the CDR3 is 17 residues. V lost 4 bases and J 8 bases, leaving 24 bases between the germline ends. The germline gives CDR1 LNHDA, CDR2 SQIVND (reference sequence). CDR3 amino acids: CASSTTGFGGPSDEQFF. CDR3 coding DNA: TGTGCCAGTAGTACTACAGGCTTCGGGGGGCCCAGCGATGAGCAGTTCTTC.

This clone was counted only a few times. The genes are TRBV5-1 and TRBJ2-2; D not certain. V was clipped by 0 bases and J by 0 bases, with 9 bases between them. Germline values: CDR1 SGHRS, CDR2 YFSETQ. The CDR3 sequence is 16 residues long. DNA for the CDR3: TGCGCCAGCAGCTTGGGGTGGGCGCCGAACACCGGGGAGCTGTTTTTT. Amino acid sequence: CASSLGWAPNTGELFF.